Below are 16 T cell receptor beta chains sequenced from a single sample in a study of T cells after yellow fever vaccination. TCRdb re-called the 5' RACE reads through MiXCR, storing one row per CDR3 protein. The data contain hundreds of thousands of distinct CDR3 sequences, roughly 14% of them singletons. The sequences come from PBMCs, collected on the day of the yellow fever booster vaccination. Every receptor here comes from a man in his thirties or forties who received the YFV17D yellow fever vaccine.

This chain connects TRBV20-1 to TRBJ1-2, with no clear D. Germline CDR1 is DFQATT and CDR2 is SNEGSKA (reference sequence). This CDR3 is 13 amino acids long. Trimming took off 0 bases at V and 4 bases at J, with 9 bases between the two ends. The CDR3 nucleotides read TGCAGTGCTAGAGATGGTCGGATCTATGGCTACACCTTC. Protein: CSARDGRIYGYTF.

The J gene is TRBJ2-6, the V gene TRBV7-2; D perhaps matches TRBD2 (5 bases). The CDR3 sequence is 16 residues long. The germline V gene encodes CDR1 SGHTA and CDR2 FQGNSA. Trimming took off 3 bases at V and 1 base at J, with 10 bases between the two ends. CDR3 nucleotide sequence: TGTGCCAGCAGCTTCGGGATTGTTTCTGGGGCCAACGTCCTGACTTTC. Translating gives CASSFGIVSGANVLTF.

The chain is built from TRBV12-3 or TRBV12-4 and TRBJ2-5, with D tentatively TRBD1 (5 bases). CDR3 size: 13 residues. The V end lost 5 bases, the J end lost 7 bases, and 14 bases lay between the germline ends. The CDR3: CASSGATTGTQYF. The CDR3 bases are TGTGCCAGCAGTGGGGCTACCACGGGGACCCAGTACTTC.

This clonotype showed up many times. The J gene is TRBJ2-1, the V gene TRBV6-1; 7 bases are a match to TRBD1. The CDR3 has 13 residues. CDR1 is MNHNS, CDR2 SASEGT, per germline. The V gene end was trimmed by 7 bases and the J gene end by 4 bases; junction bases not matched to a gene: 4. The CDR3 DNA reads as TGTGCCAGCACAGGGACAGCTTACAATGAGCAGTTCTTC. Its translation: CASTGTAYNEQFF.

The CDR3 region has the DNA TGTGCCACCAGTGGCAGGGACAGTAGAAATCAAGAGACCCAGTACTTC. This translates into CATSGRDSRNQETQYF. The chain combines TRBV24-1 with TRBJ2-5; 7 nucleotides line up with TRBD1. CDR3 size: 16 residues. The V gene's germline CDR1 is KGHDR and CDR2 SFDVKD. V shed 5 bases and J 2 bases; nucleotides not matched to a gene: 10.

The CDR3 bases are TGTGCCAGCAGTTCTTCCGGATACTACGAGCAGTACTTC. Residues: CASSSSGYYEQYF. The chain recombines TRBV6-5 with TRBJ2-7; D is undetermined. Germline lookup yields CDR1 MNHEY and CDR2 SVGAGI. This CDR3 is 13 amino acids long. V was pared by 4 bases and J by 3 bases, with 10 bases between.

This chain uses TRBV24-1 with TRBJ1-5; D unclear. Trimming left V 2 bases short and J 6 bases short, with 4 bases between. This CDR3 has 12 amino acids. From germline, CDR1 is KGHDR and CDR2 SFDVKD. CDR3 coding DNA: TGTGCCACCAGTGATTGTGTTCAGCCCCAGCATTTT. It is translated as CATSDCVQPQHF.

The chain links TRBV25-1 to TRBJ1-2; TRBD1 might be the D (6 bases). Trimming cost V 3 bases and J 8 bases, with 16 bases left between them. The germline V gene encodes CDR1 MGHDK and CDR2 SYGVNS. The CDR3 loop spans 14 amino acids. CDR3 bases: TGTGCCAGCAGTGATACAGGGTCGGAAAACGGCTACACCTTC. Translation gives CASSDTGSENGYTF.

There are a few counts of this clonotype. This rearrangement joins TRBV5-5 to TRBJ2-5; no definite D call. The length of the CDR3 is 13 residues. Germline CDR1 reads SGHKS; CDR2 reads YYEKEE (reference sequence). The V gene lost 0 bases and the J gene lost 2 bases, with 5 bases spanning the gap. The CDR3 protein is CASSLVPQETQYF. The CDR3 bases are TGTGCCAGCAGCTTGGTCCCACAAGAGACCCAGTACTTC.

The chain uses TRBV7-2 and TRBJ2-5, with unresolved D. The V end lost 1 base, the J end lost 6 bases, and 9 bases lay between the germline ends. The V gene's germline CDR1 is SGHTA and CDR2 FQGNSA. This CDR3 is built from 13 residues. For the CDR3, the DNA is TGTGCCAGCAGCTTAGGAGACCTCCAGACCCAGTACTTC. Residues: CASSLGDLQTQYF.

The V and J genes are TRBV13 and TRBJ2-1; the D gene is possibly TRBD2 (5 bases). The CDR3 sequence is 15 residues long. CDR1 PRHDT and CDR2 FYEKMQ come from the germline V gene (reference sequence). V was clipped by 5 bases and J by 4 bases, with 15 bases between them. Here the CDR3 DNA reads TGTGCCAGCAGCCCGCCAAGCGGAAAATACAATGAGCAGTTCTTC. As protein: CASSPPSGKYNEQFF.

This chain joins TRBV3-1 and TRBJ2-7; 14 bases agree with TRBD2. V lost 0 bases to trimming and J lost 6 bases; unmatched junction nucleotides: 4. The germline gives CDR1 LGHDT, CDR2 YNNKEL (reference sequence). The CDR3 covers 16 residues. The CDR3 sequence is CASSQEVGLAGVEQYF. CDR3 nucleotide sequence: TGTGCCAGCAGCCAAGAAGTGGGACTAGCGGGAGTCGAGCAGTACTTC.

The V and J genes are TRBV2 and TRBJ2-2; 12 positions match TRBD2. CDR3 size: 18 residues. Per the germline V gene, CDR1 is SNHLY and CDR2 is FYNNEI. V gave up 5 bases and J gave up 6 bases; unmatched junction bases: 13. The CDR3 region has the DNA TGTGCCAGCAGTTTAGGAGTGACTAGCGGGAGATCCCCCGGGGAGCTGTTTTTT. Amino acids: CASSLGVTSGRSPGELFF.

In its sample, this clonotype was seen once. Since a much larger clone is just one base distant, this may be a read error. The chain couples TRBV12-3 or TRBV12-4 to TRBJ2-5; D gene ambiguous. The V gene lost 3 bases and the J gene lost 10 bases, with 12 bases spanning the gap. The CDR3 loop spans 12 amino acids. The CDR3 region has the DNA TGTGCCAGCAGTTTGGTAACTGCTGGCCAGTACTTC. This gives the protein CASSLVTAGQYF.

V usage is TRBV7-9 and J usage is TRBJ2-3, with 14 positions matching TRBD2. J was trimmed by 4 bases and V by 3 bases; bases with no gene match: 6. The CDR3 is 17 amino acids. Per the germline V gene, CDR1 is SEHNR and CDR2 is FQNEAQ (reference sequence). CDR3 nucleotide sequence: TGTGCCAGCAGCTTGGGGACTAGCGGGAGTTCGGCAGATACGCAGTATTTT. As protein: CASSLGTSGSSADTQYF.

The chain joins TRBV12-3 or TRBV12-4 to TRBJ2-1, with D tentatively TRBD2 (6 bases). The CDR3 has 12 amino acids. The ends were cut back, 7 bases at V and 9 bases at J, with 13 bases in the middle. CDR3 loop: CASTSSASEQFF. DNA of the CDR3: TGTGCCAGCACCTCTAGCGCTAGTGAGCAGTTCTTC.